The 17 T cell receptor beta chains below all came from one sample that was sequenced in a study of CD8+ T cells in alopecia areata. RNA was isolated and reverse transcribed to cDNA, the sequencing template. The method was immunoSEQ multiplex PCR; TCRdb's version includes in-frame clones alone and lacks a portion of them. The sample carries 150,000 to 200,000 clones, 45% to 65% recorded once. The treatment denotes: oral pan-JAK inhibitor, 5-10 mg twice daily. The sample in question was CD4+ T cells sorted from blood, obtained at week 4, from a patient treated with tofacitinib. These receptors were collected from a human donor with alopecia areata.

This clone was detected a few times. V usage is TRBV4-2 and J usage is TRBJ1-1; D not resolved. The CDR3 contains 12 residues. The germline V gene has CDR1 LGHNA and CDR2 YNFKEQ. V was pared by 0 bases and J by 8 bases, with 7 bases between. The DNA for the CDR3 is TGTGCCAGCAGCCAAGACAGGCAAGAAGCTTTCTTT. Translated: CASSQDRQEAFF.

The chain combines TRBV9 with TRBJ2-7, with D maybe TRBD2 (6 bases). CDR3 size: 15 residues. V lost 3 bases and J lost 6, with 19 bases in between. Germline V gives CDR1 SGDLS, CDR2 YYNGEE. The CDR3 DNA follows: TGTGCCAGCAGCGGCCCGACTAGTTCTTCTTTCGAGCAGTACTTC. It yields the protein CASSGPTSSSFEQYF.

The chain links TRBV11-2 to TRBJ2-1, with D unclear. Germline assignment: CDR1 SGHAT and CDR2 FQNNGV. Trimming removed 1 base from V and 2 bases from J, with 6 bases in between. This CDR3 spans 14 amino acids. CDR3 coding DNA: TGTGCCAGCAGCTTAGTTTTGGCCTACAATGAGCAGTTCTTC. Translated, it gives CASSLVLAYNEQFF. Based on the CDR3 plus reference TRBV11-2 and TRBJ2-1, the full variable domain is EAGVAQSPRYKIIEKRQSVAFWCNPISGHATLYWYQQILGQGPKLLIQFQNNGVVDDSQLPKDRFSAERLKGVDSTLKIQPAKLEDSAVYLCASSLVLAYNEQFFGPGTRLTVL.

This chain joins TRBV29-1 and TRBJ2-2; 8 bases align to TRBD1. CDR3 size: 13 residues. Germline V gene data show CDR1 as SQVTM and CDR2 as ANQGSEA. V dropped 6 bases and J dropped 5; count of bases not matched to a gene: 5. CDR3 loop: CSVQGAGTGELFF. The CDR3 DNA sequence: TGCAGCGTGCAGGGGGCGGGGACCGGGGAGCTGTTTTTT.

CDR3 coding DNA: TGTGCCAGCATCATAGCAGATACGCAGTATTTT. This sequence encodes CASIIADTQYF. The chain combines TRBV2 with TRBJ2-3; D not certain. The CDR3 loop spans 11 amino acids. The V gene lost 7 bases and the J gene lost 4 bases, with 6 bases spanning the gap. Germline CDR1 and CDR2: SNHLY and FYNNEI.

This clone was seen a handful of times. The V call is TRBV10-3, the J call TRBJ2-2; 10 bases match TRBD1. Per the germline V gene, CDR1 is ENHRY and CDR2 is SYGVKD. The CDR3 is 15 residues long. J gave up 4 bases and V 4 bases, and 3 bases lay outside the gene matches. The CDR3 spells CAISAGTGATGELFF. In DNA form, the CDR3 reads TGTGCCATCAGTGCCGGGACAGGGGCCACCGGGGAGCTGTTTTTT.

The V gene is TRBV29-1, the J gene TRBJ1-2; D gene unclear. This CDR3 has 13 residues. Trimming left V 8 bases short and J 5 bases short, with 18 bases between. Germline V gives CDR1 SQVTM, CDR2 ANQGSEA. CDR3 nucleotide sequence: TGCAGCACGTTGAGGAGGGAGACATATGGCTACACCTTC. Translation: CSTLRRETYGYTF. The full variable domain, with the rest looked up from reference TRBV29-1 and TRBJ1-2, is SAVISQKPSRDICQRGTSLTIQCQVDSQVTMMFWYRQQPGQSLTLIATANQGSEATYESGFVIDKFPISRPNLTFSTLTVSNMSPEDSSIYLCSTLRRETYGYTFGSGTRLTVV.

The chain combines TRBV5-4 with TRBJ2-1; tentatively, D is TRBD2 (5 bases). CDR1 and CDR2 from the germline V gene are SGHNT and YYREEE (reference sequence). There are 14 residues in the CDR3. Trimming shortened V by 4 bases and J by 9 bases, and 17 bases separated the two germline ends. The CDR3 DNA reads TGTGCCAGCAGCAGGACGGGGTCTCACGGTGAGCAGTTCTTC. Translation gives CASSRTGSHGEQFF.

The V call is TRBV30, the J call TRBJ1-3; no clear D. The germline CDR1 and CDR2 sequences are GTSNPN and SVGIG (reference sequence). The V gene lost 0 bases and the J gene lost 2 bases, with 11 bases spanning the gap. The CDR3 consists of 15 residues. The DNA of the CDR3 is TGTGCCTGGAGTGTAGGAGGGTTACCTGGAAACACCATATATTTT. Translated, it gives CAWSVGGLPGNTIYF.

CDR3 in DNA: TGCAGCGTTGAAGGTCGGGTAGGCCGCAGGAACACTGAAGCTTTCTTT. Translating it yields CSVEGRVGRRNTEAFF. The chain couples TRBV29-1 to TRBJ1-1; D gene unclear. Per germline, CDR1 SQVTM and CDR2 ANQGSEA. Trimming shortened V by 1 base and J by 1 base, and 16 bases separated the two germline ends. There are 16 residues in the CDR3. Variable domain in full (rest from reference TRBV29-1 and TRBJ1-1): SAVISQKPSRDICQRGTSLTIQCQVDSQVTMMFWYRQQPGQSLTLIATANQGSEATYESGFVIDKFPISRPNLTFSTLTVSNMSPEDSSIYLCSVEGRVGRRNTEAFFGQGTRLTVV.

CDR3 DNA: TGCAGCGTTGAAGGACTAGCGGAGATCTCTAGCACAGATACGCAGTATTTT. Protein: CSVEGLAEISSTDTQYF. This chain connects TRBV29-1 to TRBJ2-3; the match to TRBD2 covers 9 bases. CDR1 and CDR2 from the germline V gene are SQVTM and ANQGSEA. The CDR3 loop spans 17 amino acids. With 1 base clipped from V and 0 bases from J, the junction kept 8 bases outside the gene matches.

The chain recombines TRBV30 with TRBJ1-1; D possibly corresponds to TRBD1 (5 bases). The CDR3 runs 13 residues. Germline values: CDR1 GTSNPN, CDR2 SVGIG (reference sequence). Trimming stripped 2 bases from V and 5 bases from J, with 12 bases between. The CDR3 spells CAWSLGVGTEAFF. For the CDR3, the DNA is TGTGCCTGGAGTTTGGGGGTTGGGACTGAAGCTTTCTTT.

This chain joins TRBV7-2 and TRBJ2-3; D might be TRBD2 (7 bases). The germline CDR1 and CDR2 sequences are SGHTA and FQGNSA. The length of the CDR3 is 14 residues. With 5 bases removed from V and 2 bases from J, the gap between germline ends came to 11 bases. This CDR3 reads CASSIGGVTDTQYF. CDR3 DNA sequence: TGTGCCAGCAGCATAGGGGGGGTCACAGATACGCAGTATTTT.

The DNA of the CDR3 is TGCGCCAGCAGAGGACGTGAAGAGACCCAGTACTTC. The encoded protein is CASRGREETQYF. The chain uses TRBV5-1 and TRBJ2-5; D remains unclear. The germline V gene encodes CDR1 SGHRS and CDR2 YFSETQ. Trimming took 5 bases from V and 3 from J, leaving 8 bases between them. This CDR3 region has 12 residues.

The chain carries TRBV5-1 and TRBJ2-7; weak D call: TRBD2 (5 bases). V lost 0 bases and J lost 2, with 15 bases in between. The CDR3 contains 16 residues. Germline CDR1 reads SGHRS; CDR2 reads YFSETQ. Here the CDR3 DNA reads TGCGCCAGCAGCTTGGAGGCGGCAGACTATACCTACGAGCAGTACTTC. The encoded protein is CASSLEAADYTYEQYF.

This sequence joins TRBV25-1 and TRBJ2-3; perhaps TRBD2 as D (6 bases). Germline V gene data show CDR1 as MGHDK and CDR2 as SYGVNS. This CDR3 is built from 16 residues. Trimming removed 1 base from V and 8 bases from J, with 19 bases in between. The CDR3 spells CASSESEYGARGTQYF. CDR3 DNA sequence: TGTGCCAGCAGTGAATCGGAGTACGGGGCGCGGGGTACGCAGTATTTT.

The genes are TRBV25-1 and TRBJ1-4; 7 bases fit TRBD1. The germline gives CDR1 MGHDK, CDR2 SYGVNS. V lost 5 bases and J lost 4; bases outside the gene matches: 7. The CDR3 contains 15 residues. The CDR3 loop is CASSPRDSINEKLFF. The CDR3 DNA is TGTGCCAGCAGTCCTCGGGACAGCATTAATGAAAAACTGTTTTTT.